This T cell receptor beta chain comes out of a study of cytomegalovirus exposure and HLA in healthy donors. Primers: 60 Vbeta forward and 13 Jbeta reverse. Method: immunoSEQ multiplex PCR; TCRdb's copy keeps in-frame clones and lacks some. The sample consists of approximately 130,000 clones, roughly 78% of them appearing once. With 11 bases removed from V and 2 bases from J, the gap between germline ends came to 21 bases. Looked up from germline, CDR1 is MDHEN and CDR2 is SYDVKM. CDR3 length equals 15 residues. The receptor was isolated from a woman aged 40 to 50 in good health and CMV-seronegative. The V and J genes are TRBV28 and TRBJ1-1; possible D gene TRBD1, 5 bases. Sequences were obtained from PBMCs. DNA of the CDR3: TGTGCCTCCCGTGGGGCAGGGCCCAGCAACACTGAAGCTTTCTTT. Protein sequence: CASRGAGPSNTEAFF.